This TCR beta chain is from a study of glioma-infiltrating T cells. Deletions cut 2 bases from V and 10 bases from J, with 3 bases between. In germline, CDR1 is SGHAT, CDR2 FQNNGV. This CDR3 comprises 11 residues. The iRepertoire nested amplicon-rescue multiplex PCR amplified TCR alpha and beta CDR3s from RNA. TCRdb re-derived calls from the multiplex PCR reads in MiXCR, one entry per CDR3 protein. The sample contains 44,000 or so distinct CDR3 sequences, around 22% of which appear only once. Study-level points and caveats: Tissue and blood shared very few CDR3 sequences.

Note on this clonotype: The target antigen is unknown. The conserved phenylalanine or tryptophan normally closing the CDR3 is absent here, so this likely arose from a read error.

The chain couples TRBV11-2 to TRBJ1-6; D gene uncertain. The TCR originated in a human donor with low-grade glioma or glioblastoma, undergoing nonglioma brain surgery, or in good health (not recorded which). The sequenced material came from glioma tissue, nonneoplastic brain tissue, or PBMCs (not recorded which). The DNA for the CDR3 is TGTGCCAGCAGCTTATCCTCACCCCTCCACATT. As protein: CASSLSSPLHI.